The 31 T cell receptor beta chains reported below all come from one sample, sequenced in a study of shared clonotypes between healthy human individuals. Clones were sequenced by immunoSEQ multiplex PCR, and TCRdb holds only the in-frame ones, with some missing. Of roughly 1 million clones listed, 70% to 80% are singletons. The sequenced sample was memory CD4+ T cells sorted from blood. Regarding subset: CD45RA-negative fraction. The receptors derive from a man aged 18 to 30 in good health.

Worth noting for this clone: This sequence is one base from a far larger clone and is likely a read error. This sequence joins TRBV13 and TRBJ1-4; D possibly corresponds to TRBD1 (6 bases). Germline V CDR1 and CDR2: PRHDT, FYEKMQ (reference sequence). The CDR3 length is 15 residues. V was cut by 1 base and J by 0 bases, with 6 bases left in between. CDR3 DNA: TGTGCCAGCAGCTTAGACAGGGCAACTAATGAAAAACTGTTTTTT. Translation: CASSLDRATNEKLFF.

V is TRBV5-1 and J is TRBJ2-2, with a weak D call TRBD2 (6 bases). Germline CDR1 and CDR2: SGHRS and YFSETQ. CDR3 size: 13 residues. V shed 5 bases and J shed 8 bases, with 13 bases lying between them. CDR3 in amino acids: CASRRLAGGELFF. CDR3 bases: TGCGCCAGCAGACGTCTTGCGGGAGGGGAGCTGTTTTTT.

This clone was found a few times. The rearrangement links TRBV2 to TRBJ2-2; a possible D gene is TRBD2 (6 bases). The CDR3 spans 15 residues. V was cut by 4 bases and J by 5 bases, with 14 bases left in between. Germline CDR1 and CDR2: SNHLY and FYNNEI. The CDR3 region is CASSVLGTRTGELFF. The CDR3 region has the DNA TGTGCCAGCAGTGTGCTGGGGACTCGGACCGGGGAGCTGTTTTTT.

As DNA, the CDR3 is TGTGCCTGGGAGGACGGGGGATTGAACACTGAAGCTTTCTTT. Protein sequence: CAWEDGGLNTEAFF. The V and J genes are TRBV30 and TRBJ1-1; weak D call: TRBD1 (5 bases). V lost 5 bases to trimming and J lost 0 bases, with 13 bases between them. Germline values: CDR1 GTSNPN, CDR2 SVGIG (reference sequence). The CDR3 contains 14 residues. Full variable domain (remainder filled in from reference TRBV30 and TRBJ1-1): SQTIHQWPATLVQPVGSPLSLECTVEGTSNPNLYWYRQAAGRGLQLLFYSVGIGQISSEVPQNLSASRPQDRQFILSSKKLLLSDSGFYLCAWEDGGLNTEAFFGQGTRLTVV.

V is TRBV29-1 and J is TRBJ2-5; TRBD1 is a possible D gene (5 bases). The CDR3 contains 14 residues. The ends were cut back, 7 bases at V and 4 bases at J, with 19 bases in the middle. Per the germline V gene, CDR1 is SQVTM and CDR2 is ANQGSEA. The CDR3 is CSAQPRVERETQYF. CDR3 DNA: TGCAGCGCCCAACCCAGGGTAGAGAGAGAGACCCAGTACTTC. The full variable domain, its missing parts supplied by reference TRBV29-1 and TRBJ2-5, is SAVISQKPSRDICQRGTSLTIQCQVDSQVTMMFWYRQQPGQSLTLIATANQGSEATYESGFVIDKFPISRPNLTFSTLTVSNMSPEDSSIYLCSAQPRVERETQYFGPGTRLLVL.

Of note for this clone: Other DNA sequences in this sample translate to the same CDR3. CDR3: CASSQDQGSGANVLTF. The CDR3 nucleotides are TGCGCCAGCAGCCAAGATCAGGGTTCTGGGGCCAACGTCCTGACTTTC. The chain employs TRBV4-1 and TRBJ2-6; perhaps TRBD1 as D (5 bases). V lost 0 bases and J lost 1, with 7 bases in between. The CDR3 has 16 residues. CDR1 and CDR2 from the germline V gene are MGHRA and YSYEKL.

V and J are TRBV5-1 and TRBJ2-7; TRBD2 matches at 7 bases. The V gene's germline CDR1 is SGHRS and CDR2 YFSETQ. The J segment lost 3 bases and the V segment lost 4 bases, leaving 13 bases of the junction unmatched. The CDR3 sequence is 16 residues long. CDR3 amino acids: CASSPKGQRDYYEQYF. Written as DNA, the CDR3 is TGCGCCAGCAGCCCCAAGGGCCAGCGGGATTACTACGAGCAGTACTTC.

The chain joins TRBV7-9 to TRBJ2-1; TRBD2 is a possible D gene (6 bases). Looked up from germline, CDR1 is SEHNR and CDR2 is FQNEAQ (reference sequence). Trimming took 5 bases from V and 1 from J, leaving 12 bases between them. The CDR3 length is 15 residues. Written as DNA, the CDR3 is TGTGCCAGCAGCCCCTTGGCGGGATCCTACAATGAGCAGTTCTTC. It codes for CASSPLAGSYNEQFF.

CDR3 nucleotide sequence: TGCGCCAGCAGCGCCACAGGAGAATATGGCTACACCTTC. This translates into CASSATGEYGYTF. The V gene is TRBV5-1, the J gene TRBJ1-2; possible D gene TRBD1, 5 bases. This CDR3 spans 13 amino acids. V dropped 4 bases and J dropped 5 bases, with 12 bases sitting between them. CDR1 and CDR2 (germline): SGHRS, YFSETQ.

The V call is TRBV11-3, the J call TRBJ2-3, with D perhaps matching TRBD2 (6 bases). This CDR3 spans 15 amino acids. Between the trimmed V and J ends, which lost 5 bases and 6 bases, there was a span of 18 bases. The germline V gene has CDR1 SGHNT and CDR2 YENEEA. CDR3 nucleotide sequence: TGTGCCAGCAGCCAATACGGGACTCACGGGGATACGCAGTATTTT. It translates to CASSQYGTHGDTQYF.

This clone was observed a single time. The chain employs TRBV5-6 and TRBJ1-1; D gene unclear. The CDR3 totals 15 residues. V dropped 4 bases and J dropped 6 bases, with 19 bases sitting between them. Per germline, CDR1 SGHDT and CDR2 YYEEEE. CDR3 sequence (DNA): TGTGCCAGCAGCCTGAGAAGAGGTTGGGAATCTGAAGCTTTCTTT. As protein: CASSLRRGWESEAFF.

The V call is TRBV19, the J call TRBJ2-1, with TRBD1 as a possible D gene (5 bases). V was clipped by 7 bases and J by 8 bases, with 21 bases between them. CDR1 is LNHDA, CDR2 SQIVND, per germline (reference sequence). The length of the CDR3 is 15 residues. CDR3 amino acids: CASIQTGAGNYEQFF. The CDR3 DNA is TGTGCCAGTATTCAAACTGGGGCAGGGAATTATGAGCAGTTCTTC.

This chain uses TRBV9 with TRBJ1-4; no reliable D call. Germline V CDR1 and CDR2: SGDLS, YYNGEE. V lost 0 bases and J 7 bases, leaving 10 bases between the germline ends. This CDR3 comprises 14 residues. This CDR3 reads CASSVAGGLEKLFF. In nucleotides, the CDR3 is TGTGCCAGCAGCGTAGCTGGAGGACTTGAAAAACTGTTTTTT.

In this sample, this clone turned up once. The chain uses TRBV28 and TRBJ1-4; 7 nucleotides agree with TRBD1. CDR3 length: 14 residues. The V gene end was trimmed by 5 bases and the J gene end by 8 bases; junction bases not matched to a gene: 8. Germline V lookup: CDR1 MDHEN, CDR2 SYDVKM. The CDR3 region has the DNA TGTGCCAGCAGTCGGGACAGCATTATAGAAAAACTGTTTTTT. Residues: CASSRDSIIEKLFF.

V and J are TRBV29-1 and TRBJ2-3; 8 bases agree with TRBD2. Trimming removed 5 bases from V and 6 bases from J; junction bases left unmatched: 4. The CDR3 sequence is 12 residues long. The V gene's germline CDR1 is SQVTM and CDR2 ANQGSEA. CDR3 DNA sequence: TGCAGCGTTCAAGCGGGAGCGGATACGCAGTATTTT. This gives the protein CSVQAGADTQYF.

This chain connects TRBV9 to TRBJ2-5; D is perhaps TRBD2 (6 bases). The CDR3 spans 15 residues. V lost 6 bases to trimming and J lost 1 base, with 16 bases between them. Germline assignment: CDR1 SGDLS and CDR2 YYNGEE. CDR3: CASNIAGGVQETQYF. The CDR3, as DNA: TGTGCCAGCAATATCGCTGGAGGGGTCCAAGAGACCCAGTACTTC.

The chain combines TRBV2 with TRBJ2-1; 14 nucleotides line up with TRBD2. CDR3 size: 15 residues. The J segment lost 11 bases and the V segment lost 3 bases, leaving 6 bases of the junction unmatched. Germline loops: CDR1 SNHLY, CDR2 FYNNEI. The CDR3 bases are TGTGCCAGCAGTGATTTGGGACTAGCGGGAGCTAAGCAGTTCTTC. Its protein is CASSDLGLAGAKQFF.

As to this clone: With a far larger clone one base away, a read error is the likely cause. Other DNA sequences in the same sample also yield this CDR3. This chain links TRBV2 with TRBJ2-3; D perhaps matches TRBD1 (6 bases). The CDR3 has 13 amino acids. Germline V lookup: CDR1 SNHLY, CDR2 FYNNEI. Trimming removed 2 bases at V and 3 bases at J, with 6 bases between. As DNA, the CDR3 is TGTGCCAGCAGTGAACAGGGGACAGATACGCAGTATTTT. Translation gives CASSEQGTDTQYF.

Details on this clone: A much larger clone differs by one base, so this may be a read error. Within the sample, other DNA sequences also encode this same CDR3. This chain uses TRBV6-1 with TRBJ2-3; no clear D gene. V lost 4 bases and J lost 4, with 12 bases in between. The CDR3 is made up of 14 amino acids. Per germline, CDR1 MNHNS and CDR2 SASEGT. In nucleotides, the CDR3 is TGTGCCAGCAGTGGGCAGTCTGGGGCAGATACGCAGTATTTT. Translated, it gives CASSGQSGADTQYF.

V and J are TRBV4-2 and TRBJ2-1, with 12 bases lining up with TRBD2. The germline CDR1 and CDR2 sequences are LGHNA and YNFKEQ. This CDR3 contains 16 residues. V dropped 0 bases and J dropped 8; count of bases not matched to a gene: 5. In DNA, the CDR3 is TGTGCCAGCAGCCAAGATGAAGCTAGCGGGGGGGATGAGCAGTTCTTC. This encodes CASSQDEASGGDEQFF.

This clone was counted a single time. V gene TRBV12-5 combines with J gene TRBJ1-2; D uncertain. The CDR3 contains 14 residues. CDR1 is LGHNT, CDR2 FRNRAP, per germline. Trimming took 6 bases from V and 1 from J, leaving 12 bases between them. CDR3 loop: CASGSDLSNYGYTF. CDR3 bases: TGTGCTAGTGGCTCGGACCTCAGTAACTATGGCTACACCTTC. The full variable domain, in which reference TRBV12-5 and TRBJ1-2 provide the parts outside the CDR3, is DARVTQTPRHKVTEMGQEVTMRCQPILGHNTVFWYRQTMMQGLELLAYFRNRAPLDDSGMPKDRFSAEMPDATLATLKIQPSEPRDSAVYFCASGSDLSNYGYTFGSGTRLTVV.

As to this clone: The sample carries other DNA sequences with the same CDR3. The chain combines TRBV30 with TRBJ2-7; no reliable D call. Trimming removed 2 bases at V and 2 bases at J, with 4 bases between. Germline CDR1 GTSNPN, CDR2 SVGIG (reference sequence). This CDR3 comprises 11 residues. CDR3 DNA sequence: TGTGCCTGGAGTACGGCCTACGAGCAGTACTTC. Its translation: CAWSTAYEQYF. Full variable domain (missing parts from reference TRBV30 and TRBJ2-7): SQTIHQWPATLVQPVGSPLSLECTVEGTSNPNLYWYRQAAGRGLQLLFYSVGIGQISSEVPQNLSASRPQDRQFILSSKKLLLSDSGFYLCAWSTAYEQYFGPGTRLTVT.

This chain uses TRBV5-1 with TRBJ2-1; D could derive from TRBD1 or TRBD2 (7 bases each). Germline V CDR1 and CDR2: SGHRS, YFSETQ. V was trimmed by 0 bases and J by 8 bases, leaving 15 bases between them. The CDR3 has 15 amino acids. The CDR3 region is CASSLDPGGADEQFF. The CDR3 DNA sequence: TGCGCCAGCAGCTTGGATCCAGGGGGGGCCGATGAGCAGTTCTTC.

About this clone itself: A read error may be the cause here, since a much bigger clone is one base away. The sample carries other DNA sequences with the same CDR3. The V and J genes are TRBV9 and TRBJ1-3; perhaps TRBD1 as D (6 bases). Germline CDR1 and CDR2: SGDLS and YYNGEE. V lost 5 bases and J 1 base, leaving 7 bases between the germline ends. This CDR3 has 13 amino acids. Here the CDR3 reads CASSQGSGNTIYF. For the CDR3, the DNA is TGTGCCAGCAGTCAGGGGTCTGGAAACACCATATATTTT.

This rearrangement joins TRBV7-2 to TRBJ2-1; the match to TRBD2 covers 9 bases. Germline V gene data show CDR1 as SGHTA and CDR2 as FQGNSA. This CDR3 has 15 amino acids. The trim removed 1 base at V and 7 bases at J, leaving 5 bases unmatched. The CDR3 DNA reads TGTGCCAGCAGCTTAGTAGCGGGAGTCGTGAATGAGCAGTTCTTC. Translated: CASSLVAGVVNEQFF. The whole variable domain, filled in from reference TRBV7-2 and TRBJ2-1, reads GAGVSQSPSNKVTEKGKDVELRCDPISGHTALYWYRQSLGQGLEFLIYFQGNSAPDKSGLPSDRFSAERTGGSVSTLTIQRTQQEDSAVYLCASSLVAGVVNEQFFGPGTRLTVL.

Remarks on this clone: The sample holds other DNA sequences that translate to the same CDR3. The chain has TRBV2 and TRBJ2-1; 11 positions match TRBD2. This CDR3 contains 15 residues. V gave up 5 bases and J gave up 1 base; unmatched junction bases: 1. Looked up from germline, CDR1 is SNHLY and CDR2 is FYNNEI. CDR3: CASSPSGRSYNEQFF. The DNA for the CDR3 is TGTGCCAGCAGTCCTAGCGGGAGGTCCTACAATGAGCAGTTCTTC.

The CDR3 is CASSPGTLRGGYTF. The CDR3 DNA is TGTGCCAGCAGCCCCGGGACACTCCGCGGCGGCTACACCTTC. The chain couples TRBV6-6 to TRBJ1-2, with D maybe TRBD1 (6 bases). V dropped 6 bases and J dropped 8 bases, with 19 bases sitting between them. Germline lookup yields CDR1 MNHNY and CDR2 SVGAGI (reference sequence). This CDR3 comprises 14 residues.

The chain recombines TRBV28 with TRBJ1-5, with D perhaps matching TRBD1 (6 bases). The length of the CDR3 is 15 residues. V lost 3 bases and J lost 3, with 12 bases in between. The germline V gene has CDR1 MDHEN and CDR2 SYDVKM. The CDR3 reads CASSLATGNNQPQHF. The CDR3 DNA reads TGTGCCAGCAGTTTGGCGACAGGAAACAATCAGCCCCAGCATTTT.

The chain has TRBV5-1 and TRBJ2-1, with TRBD2 identical over 8 bases. Per germline, CDR1 SGHRS and CDR2 YFSETQ. The CDR3 length is 15 residues. V shed 3 bases, J shed 5 bases, and the junction held 7 bases outside the gene matches. The CDR3 DNA reads TGCGCCAGCAGCTCCAACGGGAGGGGGGACAATGAGCAGTTCTTC. It translates to CASSSNGRGDNEQFF.

The genes are TRBV18 and TRBJ1-1; a weak D match, TRBD1 (6 bases). The CDR3 sequence is 12 residues long. Looked up from germline, CDR1 is KGHSH and CDR2 is LQKENI. Trimming took 6 bases from V and 5 from J, leaving 10 bases between them. The CDR3 spells CASSTGSTEAFF. The CDR3 nucleotides are TGTGCCAGCTCCACAGGGAGTACTGAAGCTTTCTTT.

The chain has TRBV7-9 and TRBJ1-2; D gene uncertain. Looked up from germline, CDR1 is SEHNR and CDR2 is FQNEAQ (reference sequence). The CDR3 totals 14 residues. Trimming removed 4 bases at V and 4 bases at J, with 13 bases between. The CDR3 spells CASSSNYDFYGYTF. In DNA, the CDR3 is TGTGCCAGCAGCTCAAATTACGATTTCTATGGCTACACCTTC.